Below are 15 T cell receptor beta chains sequenced from a single sample in a study of regulatory T cells in long-lasting Graves disease. Time point given: newly diagnosed GD, antithyroid drugs for less than 3 months. Isolated PBMC RNA provided the starting material for the TCR library. Building of the TCR beta libraries involved iRepertoire HTBI primers and Arm-PCR of CDR3 regions. From the multiplex PCR reads, TCRdb called clonotypes with MiXCR, one entry per CDR3 protein. Counted here are 550,000 or so distinct CDR3 sequences, around 11% occurring once; the ten biggest clones make up more than 8%. This same sample was also taken into another study, of T cells in Graves' hyperthyroidism and ophthalmopathy.

Material: peripheral blood mononuclear cells (PBMCs), obtained at new diagnosis, from a patient treated with antithyroid drugs. The receptor source for this set is a woman aged 25 to 39 with Graves disease.

This clonotype was recorded many times. This sequence joins TRBV14 and TRBJ1-4; D gene ambiguous. V was clipped by 1 base and J by 8 bases, with 14 bases between them. The CDR3 extends over 15 amino acids. The germline V gene encodes CDR1 SGHDN and CDR2 FVKESK. The CDR3 protein is CASSQATVGREKLFF. CDR3 nucleotide sequence: TGTGCCAGCAGCCAAGCTACGGTCGGACGGGAAAAACTGTTTTTT.

This clonotype appeared many times. The V gene is TRBV2, the J gene TRBJ2-7; the D gene is possibly TRBD1 (6 bases). V was cut by 6 bases and J by 2 bases, with 14 bases left in between. The CDR3 consists of 14 residues. Germline V CDR1 and CDR2: SNHLY, FYNNEI. CDR3 protein: CASRLEGHTYEQYF. The CDR3 region has the DNA TGTGCCAGCAGACTTGAGGGACACACCTACGAGCAGTACTTC.

The CDR3 DNA reads TGTGCCAGTAGGACCCCGGGACAGGGCGCCCTCAACTATGGCTACACCTTC. Translated, it gives CASRTPGQGALNYGYTF. The chain couples TRBV19 to TRBJ1-2, with TRBD1 matching 9 bases. This CDR3 is 17 amino acids long. Germline lookup yields CDR1 LNHDA and CDR2 SQIVND (reference sequence). The J segment lost 2 bases and the V segment lost 6 bases, leaving 13 bases of the junction unmatched.

This clonotype was counted ten times or more. This chain connects TRBV7-9 to TRBJ2-7, with D tentatively TRBD1 or TRBD2 (5 bases each). CDR3 size: 15 residues. The V and J ends lost 4 bases and 7 bases respectively, with 20 bases between them. Looked up from germline, CDR1 is SEHNR and CDR2 is FQNEAQ (reference sequence). The DNA for the CDR3 is TGTGCCAGCAGCTCCCCCGGACTGGGGAAGGGGGAGCAGTACTTC. Its translation: CASSSPGLGKGEQYF. Full variable domain (rest looked up from reference TRBV7-9 and TRBJ2-7): DTGVSQNPRHKITKRGQNVTFRCDPISEHNRLYWYRQTLGQGPEFLTYFQNEAQLEKSRLLSDRFSAERPKGSFSTLEIQRTEQGDSAMYLCASSSPGLGKGEQYFGPGTRLTVT.

The table lists this clonotype with many counts. The chain is built from TRBV4-3 and TRBJ2-5; D gene uncertain. V was shortened by 1 base and J by 7 bases, with 13 bases between the two germline ends. CDR1 and CDR2 from the germline V gene are LGHNA and YSLEER. There are 14 residues in the CDR3. The CDR3 loop reads CASSQGYTPGTQYF. In nucleotides, the CDR3 is TGCGCCAGCAGCCAAGGGTATACGCCCGGGACCCAGTACTTC.

Remarks on this clonotype: A read error may explain this, as a much larger clone is one base away. The V gene is TRBV13, the J gene TRBJ2-2; D is possibly TRBD1 (5 bases). Germline V gene sequence: CDR1 PRHDT, CDR2 FYEKMQ (reference sequence). The CDR3 consists of 14 residues. The CDR3 region has the DNA TGTGCCTGCAGCTTCAGGGATTGGACCGGGGAGCTGTTTTTT. This translates into CACSFRDWTGELFF.

The V and J genes are TRBV28 and TRBJ2-6, with 8 bases matching TRBD2. Germline V CDR1 and CDR2: MDHEN, SYDVKM. The ends lost 10 bases at V and 4 bases at J; junction bases unmatched: 27. The CDR3 runs 21 residues. The CDR3 nucleotides are TGTGCCACCCATGAGGTTGTGGCGCGGGAGGCCCATGGTTCCGGGGCCAACGTCCTGACTTTC. Translated, it gives CATHEVVAREAHGSGANVLTF.

There are many counts of this clonotype. The chain uses TRBV11-3 and TRBJ2-3; 7 bases are a match to TRBD1. J was trimmed by 5 bases and V by 1 base; bases with no gene match: 6. The V gene's germline CDR1 is SGHNT and CDR2 YENEEA. This CDR3 is built from 15 residues. The CDR3 DNA reads TGTGCCAGCAGCTTAGGTCAGGGGGAAAGAGATACGCAGTATTTT. Translating it yields CASSLGQGERDTQYF.

In this sample, this clonotype turned up many times. This rearrangement joins TRBV6-5 to TRBJ2-5; D uncertain. There are 16 residues in the CDR3. V was trimmed by 3 bases and J by 5 bases, leaving 19 bases between them. CDR1 is MNHEY and CDR2 is SVGAGI in the germline V gene. The CDR3 DNA is TGTGCCAGCAGTTATCTCTCGGCCAACCTGGGGGAGACCCAGTACTTC. This gives the protein CASSYLSANLGETQYF.

This clonotype has more than one count but fewer than ten. The chain uses TRBV7-2 and TRBJ1-1, with D maybe TRBD1 (5 bases). CDR3 size: 14 residues. V was cut by 1 base and J by 7 bases, with 13 bases left in between. Germline V gene lookup returns CDR1 SGHTA and CDR2 FQGNSA. CDR3 sequence reads: CASSLVVRALEAFF. The CDR3, as DNA: TGTGCCAGCAGCTTAGTTGTCAGGGCTCTTGAAGCTTTCTTT.

This clonotype was recorded a few times. The chain is built from TRBV29-1 and TRBJ2-1; TRBD2 agrees at 8 bases. The V gene end was trimmed by 6 bases and the J gene end by 0 bases; junction bases not matched to a gene: 10. This CDR3 has 16 amino acids. The germline V gene encodes CDR1 SQVTM and CDR2 ANQGSEA. The CDR3 bases are TGCAGCGTGCGAAGGGGAAGCGGGAGCTCCTACAATGAGCAGTTCTTC. Residues: CSVRRGSGSSYNEQFF.

This clonotype was observed a few times. The chain employs TRBV19 and TRBJ2-7; possible D gene TRBD1, 6 bases. V gave up 5 bases and J gave up 1 base, with 15 bases separating them. Germline CDR1 reads LNHDA; CDR2 reads SQIVND (reference sequence). CDR3 length: 15 residues. The chain's CDR3 is CASSYTAGQSYEQYF. The CDR3 nucleotides are TGTGCCAGTAGTTATACGGCAGGACAGTCCTACGAGCAGTACTTC.

In this sample, this clonotype turned up many times. The chain has TRBV27 and TRBJ2-3, with TRBD1 matching over 9 bases. The trim removed 6 bases at V and 2 bases at J, leaving 12 bases unmatched. This CDR3 region has 17 residues. Germline V gene lookup returns CDR1 MNHEY and CDR2 SMNVEV (reference sequence). CDR3 DNA sequence: TGTGCCAGCAGAAACACCCCGACAGGGGGTTCCACAGATACGCAGTATTTT. This translates into CASRNTPTGGSTDTQYF.

This clonotype was picked up many times. The chain couples TRBV13 to TRBJ1-2; perhaps TRBD1 as D (5 bases). CDR3 size: 13 residues. CDR1 PRHDT and CDR2 FYEKMQ come from the germline V gene (reference sequence). V was cut by 5 bases and J by 7 bases, with 14 bases left in between. The CDR3 is CASSARGQGGYTF. In DNA form, the CDR3 reads TGTGCCAGCAGCGCTCGAGGCCAGGGTGGCTACACCTTC. The variable domain in full, completed from reference TRBV13 and TRBJ1-2, reads AAGVIQSPRHLIKEKRETATLKCYPIPRHDTVYWYQQGPGQDPQFLISFYEKMQSDKGSIPDRFSAQQFSDYHSELNMSSLELGDSALYFCASSARGQGGYTFGSGTRLTVV.

This clonotype has at least ten counts. V gene TRBV25-1 combines with J gene TRBJ1-2; 9 bases are shared with TRBD1. The CDR3 runs to 16 residues. Per germline, CDR1 MGHDK and CDR2 SYGVNS. Trimming took 1 base from V and 8 from J; bases not matched to a gene: 11. The CDR3 reads CASSESGTGGSRGYTF. The CDR3 coding sequence is TGTGCCAGCAGTGAATCGGGCACAGGGGGCTCTAGAGGCTACACCTTC.